A selection of T cell receptor beta chains follows, all from one sample in a study of OX40 agonist ivuxolimab in advanced cancers. The protocol was immunoSEQ multiplex PCR, while the TCRdb copy is restricted to in-frame clones and leaves out a portion. The sample has around 35,000 clones; roughly nine tenths are singletons. Material: CD4+ or CD8+ T cells sorted from blood, obtained in a trial of the OX40 agonist ivuxolimab. The receptors come from an adult with an advanced solid tumor such as melanoma, head and neck, liver or kidney cancer. The CDR3 runs from the conserved cysteine through the conserved F or W. A D gene is named only where the DNA matches it firmly. Clone size is shown for a subset of rows, as once, few, many or a class of expanded clone.

>TRBJ2-3|-|TRBV5-1|-
TGCGCCAGCAGCTTGGGGGCAGATACGCAGTATTTT
CASSLGADTQYF
>TRBJ2-7|TRBD1|TRBV19|-
TGTGCCAGTAGTTTCGTGGGACAGGGCTACGAGCAGTACTTC
CASSFVGQGYEQYF
>TRBJ1-2|-|TRBV30|-
TGTGCCTGGAGGGGCTTCAGGGAGGGCTACACCTTC
CAWRGFREGYTF
>TRBJ2-7|-|TRBV14|once
TGTGCCAGCAGCCCCGTGTTTGGGGAGCGGAACGAGCAGTACTTC
CASSPVFGERNEQYF
>TRBJ2-2|-|TRBV5-1|-
TGCGCCAGCAGCTTGGTCGGAGGGCCCGGGGAGCTGTTTTTT
CASSLVGGPGELFF
>TRBJ2-7|TRBD1|TRBV29-1|-
TGCAGCGTTGCGGGACAGGGCCCCTACGAGCAGTACTTC
CSVAGQGPYEQYF
>TRBJ2-1|TRBD2|TRBV4-2|-
TGTGCCAGCAGCCAAGATTCGGGACTAGCGGGAAGCAAGCAGTTCTTC
CASSQDSGLAGSKQFF
>TRBJ1-1|-|TRBV10-3|-
TGTGCCATCAGTGAACAGGGCCGCCAGAACACTGAAGCTTTCTTT
CAISEQGRQNTEAFF
>TRBJ2-5|-|TRBV27|-
TGTGCCAGCGAAATCCCGGGACACGGAGGTTTACGGACCCAGTACTTC
CASEIPGHGGLRTQYF
>TRBJ2-2|-|TRBV21-1|-
TGTGCCAGCAGCAAAGCAGGACAAACGAACACCGGGGAGCTGTTTTTT
CASSKAGQTNTGELFF
>TRBJ2-1|-|TRBV18|-
TGTGCCAGCTCACCAAGGACGGGAAAGCAGTTCTTC
CASSPRTGKQFF
>TRBJ2-7|-|TRBV7-3|-
TGTGCCAGCAGCTTAAGGGGTGGCTACGAGCAGTACTTC
CASSLRGGYEQYF
>TRBJ2-3|TRBD2|TRBV7-2|-
TGTGCCAGCAGCTTAGACGCTAGCGGGGGAGCAGATACGCAGTATTTT
CASSLDASGGADTQYF
>TRBJ1-3|-|TRBV25-1|-
TGTGCCAGCAGTGATAGGGTCTTAAACACCATATATTTT
CASSDRVLNTIYF